Below, 6 T cell receptor beta chains from the same sample are listed, as sequenced in a study of blood T cell repertoires in COVID-19. Method: immunoSEQ multiplex PCR; TCRdb's copy keeps in-frame clones and lacks some. Of just over 300,000 clones in the sample, approximately 90% were seen once. The sample consisted of PBMCs or T cells enriched from blood (not recorded which). Receptors were obtained from a middle-aged woman who had recovered from COVID-19.

This clone appeared once. V gene TRBV6-5 combines with J gene TRBJ1-2, with 12 bases fitting TRBD1. This CDR3 is built from 13 residues. Germline assignment: CDR1 MNHEY and CDR2 SVGAGI. V lost 5 bases to trimming and J lost 12 bases; unmatched junction nucleotides: 7. CDR3 protein: CASSPGQGAADTF. CDR3 in DNA: TGTGCCAGCAGTCCGGGACAGGGGGCCGCTGACACCTTC.

The rearrangement links TRBV10-3 to TRBJ1-3, with 8 bases lining up with TRBD1. Germline trimming cut 6 bases from V and 3 bases from J; bases unmatched to any gene: 1. Germline V gives CDR1 ENHRY, CDR2 SYGVKD. The CDR3 loop spans 13 amino acids. The DNA for the CDR3 is TGTGCCATCAGAACAGGGGGTGGAAACACCATATATTTT. Translating gives CAIRTGGGNTIYF.

The chain combines TRBV19 with TRBJ2-7, with TRBD2 identical over 10 bases. Germline CDR1 reads LNHDA; CDR2 reads SQIVND (reference sequence). Losses at the gene ends were 6 bases for V and 4 bases for J; bases not matched to a gene: 9. The CDR3 spans 15 residues. The CDR3 DNA reads TGTGCCAGTAGCCAAGGGACTAGCGCAAGTTACGAGCAGTACTTC. Translation gives CASSQGTSASYEQYF.

V is TRBV10-3 and J is TRBJ2-3, with 8 bases that match TRBD2. The CDR3 length is 14 residues. CDR1 ENHRY and CDR2 SYGVKD come from the germline V gene. Trimming removed 2 bases from V and 3 bases from J; junction bases left unmatched: 1. The CDR3, as DNA: TGTGCCATCAGTGAGAGCGGGGGTACAGATACGCAGTATTTT. The encoded protein is CAISESGGTDTQYF.

V and J are TRBV6-5 and TRBJ1-1; 8 bases fit TRBD1. CDR1 MNHEY and CDR2 SVGAGI come from the germline V gene. The trim removed 4 bases at V and 1 base at J, leaving 8 bases unmatched. CDR3 size: 16 residues. CDR3 sequence: CASSSRTGLGNTEAFF. In nucleotides, the CDR3 is TGTGCCAGCAGTTCGCGGACAGGGCTTGGGAACACTGAAGCTTTCTTT.

DNA for the CDR3: TGTGCCAGCAGCGCCGAGAACAGGGGGCGGGCAGAGACCCAGTACTTC. Translated: CASSAENRGRAETQYF. The chain employs TRBV5-4 and TRBJ2-5, with TRBD1 identical over 9 bases. Losses at the gene ends were 4 bases for V and 4 bases for J; bases not matched to a gene: 11. The CDR3 has 16 residues. Germline-derived CDR1 and CDR2 are SGHNT and YYREEE (reference sequence). The variable domain in full, completed from reference TRBV5-4 and TRBJ2-5, reads ETGVTQSPTHLIKTRGQQVTLRCSSQSGHNTVSWYQQALGQGPQFIFQYYREEENGRGNFPPRFSGLQFPNYSSELNVNALELDDSALYLCASSAENRGRAETQYFGPGTRLLVL.